The clone carrying this TCR beta chain was seen only a few times. Its antigen is as yet unknown. The data derive from a study of molecular identifiers for immune sequencing clone quantification. The overall study: Replicate experiments divided RNA from 20,000 or 100,000 naive CD8 cells into five parts and sequenced four.

Study-wide points: Spiked Jurkat TCR RNA equivalent to one cell reportedly surfaced among over 850,000 naive cells. Clones of above 20 RNA copies carried over 98% of effector molecules; in naive cells they carried under 1%.

Methods described previously were used for bulk TCR libraries, and listed TCR primers were applied. TCRdb re-called the PCR reads through MiXCR, storing one row per CDR3 protein. The sample shows 350,000 or so distinct CDR3 sequences, around a fifth of them seen only once. This TCR derives from a human donor in good health. Some libraries in this study had Jurkat cell RNA spiked in. The sample comprised naive CD8+ T cells from blood, with Jurkat cell RNA spiked in. Subset in this sample: FACS-sorted CD8+CD4-CCR7+CD45RA+ naive T cells.

As DNA, the CDR3 is TGTGCCAGCAGTTTACCGGGACTAGAGGCCGAGCAGTACTTC. This gives the protein CASSLPGLEAEQYF. V gene TRBV27 combines with J gene TRBJ2-7; 8 bases map to TRBD2. The CDR3 is 14 residues long. V shed 2 bases and J 6 bases; nucleotides not matched to a gene: 6. Germline CDR1 MNHEY, CDR2 SMNVEV (reference sequence).